The clone carrying this T cell receptor (beta chain) was seen repeatedly, ten times or more. Its antigen is undetermined. This entry belongs to a study of T cells in Graves' hyperthyroidism and ophthalmopathy. Regarding the study as a whole: Most thyroid clonotypes that were expanded above 0.001 also turned up in blood.

CDR3 length: 17 amino acids. With V trimmed by 6 bases and J by 1 base, 12 bases remained unmatched. The germline V gene encodes CDR1 SNHLY and CDR2 FYNNEI. Authors of the study amplified TCR beta CDR3 regions from RNA transcripts. HTBI primers were used for first-round RT-PCR of the TCR CDR3. TCRdb reanalysed the multiplex PCR reads using MiXCR and keeps one entry per CDR3 protein. Of around 700,000 distinct CDR3 sequences in the sample, roughly a sixth were seen once. The patients, who ranged from 18 to 65 in age, presented with newly diagnosed hyperthyroidism lasting under 2 months. Predating any ophthalmopathy symptoms, the blood sample was taken at first hyperthyroidism diagnosis.

The specimen sequenced was blood. This clonotype was sampled from a woman aged 50 to 65 with Graves' hyperthyroidism that later progressed to Graves' ophthalmopathy. This rearrangement joins TRBV2 to TRBJ1-5, with 7 bases that match TRBD1. This chain's CDR3 is CASSLQGPGISNQPQHF. The CDR3 nucleotides are TGTGCCAGCAGCCTACAGGGGCCAGGTATAAGCAATCAGCCCCAGCATTTT.